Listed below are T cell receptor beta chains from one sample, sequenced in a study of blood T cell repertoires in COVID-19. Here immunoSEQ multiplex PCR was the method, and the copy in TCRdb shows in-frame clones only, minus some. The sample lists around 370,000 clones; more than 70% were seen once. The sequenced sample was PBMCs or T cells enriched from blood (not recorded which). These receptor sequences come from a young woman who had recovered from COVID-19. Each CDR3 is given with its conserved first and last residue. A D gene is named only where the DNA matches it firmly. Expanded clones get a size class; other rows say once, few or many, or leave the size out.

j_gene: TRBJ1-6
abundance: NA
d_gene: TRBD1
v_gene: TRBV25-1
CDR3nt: TGTGCCAGCACCAGGACAGGGGCGAATTCACCCCTCCACTTT
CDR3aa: CASTRTGANSPLHF

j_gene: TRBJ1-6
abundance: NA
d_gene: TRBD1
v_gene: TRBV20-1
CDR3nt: TGCAGTGCTAGTTTTGAGACAGGGTCTTTTAATTCACCCCTCCACTTT
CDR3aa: CSASFETGSFNSPLHF

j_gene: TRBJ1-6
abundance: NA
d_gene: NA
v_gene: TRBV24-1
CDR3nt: TGTGCCACCAGTGATTTGGAGGGAGCACCCCTCCACTTT
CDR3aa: CATSDLEGAPLHF

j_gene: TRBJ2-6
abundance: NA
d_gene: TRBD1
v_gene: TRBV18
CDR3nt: TGTGCCAGCTCACCCCTCGCCGGGACAGGGCTCTCTGGGGCCAACGTCCTGACTTTC
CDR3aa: CASSPLAGTGLSGANVLTF

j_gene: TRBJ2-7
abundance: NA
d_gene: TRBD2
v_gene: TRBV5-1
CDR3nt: TGCGCCAGCAGCTTGGACGCGGGGGGATCGATTTACGAGCAGTACTTC
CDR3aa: CASSLDAGGSIYEQYF

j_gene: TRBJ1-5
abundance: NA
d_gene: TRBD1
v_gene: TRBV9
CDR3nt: TGTGCCAGCAGCGTTTCCGCGGGACAGGGCGATCAGCCCCAGCATTTT
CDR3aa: CASSVSAGQGDQPQHF

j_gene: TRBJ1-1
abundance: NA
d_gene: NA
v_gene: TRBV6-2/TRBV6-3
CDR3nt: TGTGCCAGCAGCCGACAAGGAAACACTGAAGCTTTCTTT
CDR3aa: CASSRQGNTEAFF

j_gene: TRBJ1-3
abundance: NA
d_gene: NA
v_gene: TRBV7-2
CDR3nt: TGTGCCAGCAGCTTAGCGGTAGGGGTCTACTCTGGAAACACCATATATTTT
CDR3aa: CASSLAVGVYSGNTIYF

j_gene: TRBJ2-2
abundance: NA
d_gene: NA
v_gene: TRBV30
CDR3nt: TGTGCCTGGAGTACGGCGGAGCAGAACACCGGGGAGCTGTTTTTT
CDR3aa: CAWSTAEQNTGELFF

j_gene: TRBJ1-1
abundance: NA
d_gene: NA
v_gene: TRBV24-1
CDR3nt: TGTGCCACCAGTGGGGTCGGGGGAGCTTTCTTT
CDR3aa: CATSGVGGAFF

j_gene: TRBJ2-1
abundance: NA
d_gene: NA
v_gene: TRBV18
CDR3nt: TGTGCCAGCTCACCCGCCCGGGGAAGGTGGAATGAGCAGTTCTTC
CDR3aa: CASSPARGRWNEQFF

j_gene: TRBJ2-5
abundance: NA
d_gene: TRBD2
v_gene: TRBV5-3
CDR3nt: TGTGCCAGAAGCTTAACCGACGGGCGGGGGGACTTTGTAGCCCAGTACTTC
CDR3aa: CARSLTDGRGDFVAQYF

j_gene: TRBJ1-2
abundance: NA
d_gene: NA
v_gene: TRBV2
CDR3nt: TGTGCCAGCAGTGGACAGGCTGATGGCTACACCTTC
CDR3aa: CASSGQADGYTF

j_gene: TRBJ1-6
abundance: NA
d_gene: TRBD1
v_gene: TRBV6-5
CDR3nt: TGTGCCAGCAGTTCCTCGGGACAGGGGCTCTCACCCCTCCACTTT
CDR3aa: CASSSSGQGLSPLHF

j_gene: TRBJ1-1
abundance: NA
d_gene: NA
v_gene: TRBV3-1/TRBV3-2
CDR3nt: TGTGCCAGCAGCCAAGACAGGGTCGGGTACACTGAAGCTTTCTTT
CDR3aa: CASSQDRVGYTEAFF

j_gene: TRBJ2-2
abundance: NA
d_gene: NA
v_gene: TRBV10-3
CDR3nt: TGTGCCATCCCTACGGCGGGTCGGGGCACCGGGGAGCTGTTTTTT
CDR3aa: CAIPTAGRGTGELFF

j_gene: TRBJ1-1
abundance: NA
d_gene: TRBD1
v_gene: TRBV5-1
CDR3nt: TGCGCCAGCAGTCCGGACAGGGGGGCATCGTGGGCTTTCTTT
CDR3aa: CASSPDRGASWAFF

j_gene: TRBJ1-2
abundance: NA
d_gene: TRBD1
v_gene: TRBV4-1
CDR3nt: TGCGCCAGCAGCCTCCGGGACAGGGGTGGCTATGGCTACACCTTC
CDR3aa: CASSLRDRGGYGYTF

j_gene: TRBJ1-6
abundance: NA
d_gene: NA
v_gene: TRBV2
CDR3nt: TGTGCCAGCAGTGTAGAGACAGTCAATTCACCCCTCCACTTT
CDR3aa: CASSVETVNSPLHF

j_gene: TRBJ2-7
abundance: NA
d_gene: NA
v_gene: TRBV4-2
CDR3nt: TGTGCCAGCAGTCAAGCCCACTCCTACGAGCAGTACTTC
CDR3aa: CASSQAHSYEQYF

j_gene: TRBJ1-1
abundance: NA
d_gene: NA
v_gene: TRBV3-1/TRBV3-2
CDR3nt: TGTGCCAGCAGCCAAGTAGCGGGGTACACTGAAGCTTTCTTT
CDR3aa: CASSQVAGYTEAFF

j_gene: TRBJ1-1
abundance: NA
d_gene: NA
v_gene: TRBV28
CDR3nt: TGTGCCAGCAGTTTCCAGGCGAGTGGTGCTTTCTTT
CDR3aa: CASSFQASGAFF

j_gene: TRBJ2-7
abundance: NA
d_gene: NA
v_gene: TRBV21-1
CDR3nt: TGTGCCAGCAGCAAAGCAATGGGACAGGGGCTTTCCTACGAGCAGTACTTC
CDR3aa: CASSKAMGQGLSYEQYF

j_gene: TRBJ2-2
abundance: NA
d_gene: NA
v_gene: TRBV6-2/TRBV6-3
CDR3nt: TGTGCCAGCAGTGTTCTCAGGGGGGCTACCGGGGAGCTGTTTTTT
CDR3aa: CASSVLRGATGELFF

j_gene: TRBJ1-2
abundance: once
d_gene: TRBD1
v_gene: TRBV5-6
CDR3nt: TGTGCCAGCAGCCCGGTTGGACAGGATTATGGCTACACCTTC
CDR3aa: CASSPVGQDYGYTF

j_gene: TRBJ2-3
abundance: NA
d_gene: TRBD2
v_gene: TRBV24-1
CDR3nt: TGTGCCACCAGTGACCCCTATGGACTAGCGGGGGACACAGATACGCAGTATTTT
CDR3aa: CATSDPYGLAGDTDTQYF

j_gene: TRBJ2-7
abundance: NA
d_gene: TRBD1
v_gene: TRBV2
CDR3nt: TGTGCCAGCAGTTGGGACAGGGGGCTCTCCTACGAGCAGTACTTC
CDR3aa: CASSWDRGLSYEQYF

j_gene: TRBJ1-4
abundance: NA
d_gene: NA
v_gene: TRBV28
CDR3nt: TGTGCCAGCAGTTTATCTGGGCAGGGAGGAGAAAAACTGTTTTTT
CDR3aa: CASSLSGQGGEKLFF

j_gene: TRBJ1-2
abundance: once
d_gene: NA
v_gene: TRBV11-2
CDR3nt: TGTGCCAGCAGCGCTCCGGGGAGAAGCCCTAACTATGGCTACACCTTC
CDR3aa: CASSAPGRSPNYGYTF

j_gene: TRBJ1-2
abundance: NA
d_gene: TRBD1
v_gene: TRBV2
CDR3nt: TGTGCCAGCAGTCGCCCTGACAGGGGAGATGGCTACACCTTC
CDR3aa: CASSRPDRGDGYTF

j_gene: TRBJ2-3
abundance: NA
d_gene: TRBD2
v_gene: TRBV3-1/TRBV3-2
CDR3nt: TGTGCCAGCAGACCTACGACTAGCGGGGTCATGGATACGCAGTATTTT
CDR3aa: CASRPTTSGVMDTQYF

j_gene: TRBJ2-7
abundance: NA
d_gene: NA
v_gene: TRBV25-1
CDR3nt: TGTGCCAGCAGTGACTCAGGGATAAGGCCCTACGAGCAGTACTTC
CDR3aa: CASSDSGIRPYEQYF

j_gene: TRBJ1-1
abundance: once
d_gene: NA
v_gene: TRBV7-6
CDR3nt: TGTGCCAGCAGCTTAGCGGGACAAAACACTGAAGCTTTCTTT
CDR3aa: CASSLAGQNTEAFF

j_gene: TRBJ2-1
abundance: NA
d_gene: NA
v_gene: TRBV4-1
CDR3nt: TGCGCCAGCAGCCAAGTGCTAGCCGTCGATGAGCAGTTCTTC
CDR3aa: CASSQVLAVDEQFF

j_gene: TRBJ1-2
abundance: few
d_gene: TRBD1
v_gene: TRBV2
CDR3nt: TGTGCCAGCAGCCACGGGACAGGTTCTACCCTTAACTATGGCTACACCTTC
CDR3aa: CASSHGTGSTLNYGYTF

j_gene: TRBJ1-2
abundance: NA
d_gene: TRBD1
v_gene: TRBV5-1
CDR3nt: TGCGCCAGCAGCTTGGCAACAGGGGTAAATGGCTACACCTTC
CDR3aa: CASSLATGVNGYTF

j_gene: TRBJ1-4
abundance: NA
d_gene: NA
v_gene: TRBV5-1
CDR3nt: TGCGCCAGCAGCTTGTCCGCCGGGGAGGGAAAACTGTTTTTT
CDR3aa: CASSLSAGEGKLFF

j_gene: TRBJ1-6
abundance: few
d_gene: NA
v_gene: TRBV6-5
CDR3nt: TGTGCCAGCAGTTTGGCCGGGGTTGGGAATTCACCCCTCCACTTT
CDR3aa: CASSLAGVGNSPLHF

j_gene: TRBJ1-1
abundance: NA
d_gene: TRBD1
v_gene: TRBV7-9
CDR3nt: TGTGCCAGCAGCTTGGGACAGGGGGTCCCTGAAGCTTTCTTT
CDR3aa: CASSLGQGVPEAFF

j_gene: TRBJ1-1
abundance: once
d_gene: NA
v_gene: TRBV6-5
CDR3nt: TGTGCCAGCAGAACCGGGAACACTGAAGCTTTCTTT
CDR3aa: CASRTGNTEAFF

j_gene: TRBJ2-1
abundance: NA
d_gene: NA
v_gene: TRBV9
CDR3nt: TGTGCCAGCGAGGGGGGGCCCTCTGGGTTCTACAATGAGCAGTTCTTC
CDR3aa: CASEGGPSGFYNEQFF

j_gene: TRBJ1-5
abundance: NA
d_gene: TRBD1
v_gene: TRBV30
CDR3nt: TGTGCCTGGAGTTTTACAGGGGGCGATCAGCCCCAGCATTTT
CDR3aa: CAWSFTGGDQPQHF

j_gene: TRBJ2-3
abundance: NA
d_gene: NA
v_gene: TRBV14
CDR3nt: TGTGCCAGCAGCCCTTTCTTGGGGCTATTGGGCACAGATACGCAGTATTTT
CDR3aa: CASSPFLGLLGTDTQYF

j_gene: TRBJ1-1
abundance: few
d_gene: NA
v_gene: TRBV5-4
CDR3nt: TGTGCCAGCAGCTTGAGGCCATCTGGACAAGGCACTGAAGCTTTCTTT
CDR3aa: CASSLRPSGQGTEAFF

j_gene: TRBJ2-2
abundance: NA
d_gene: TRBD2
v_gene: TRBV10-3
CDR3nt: TGTGCCATCAGTGCGAGGGAGGGGATGAACACCGGGGAGCTGTTTTTT
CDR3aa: CAISAREGMNTGELFF

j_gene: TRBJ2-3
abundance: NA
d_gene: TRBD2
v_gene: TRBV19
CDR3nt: TGTGCCAGTAGTATCGCTAGCGGGGGGGTAGGAGATACGCAGTATTTT
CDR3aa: CASSIASGGVGDTQYF

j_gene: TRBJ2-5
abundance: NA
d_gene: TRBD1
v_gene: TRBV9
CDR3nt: TGTGCCAGCAGCCCGACAGACAGGGAAGAGACCCAGTACTTC
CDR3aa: CASSPTDREETQYF

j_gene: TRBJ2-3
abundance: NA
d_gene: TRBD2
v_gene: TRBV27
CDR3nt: TGTGCCAGCAGTTCGGGACTAGCGGGGGGGGCAGATACGCAGTATTTT
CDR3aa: CASSSGLAGGADTQYF

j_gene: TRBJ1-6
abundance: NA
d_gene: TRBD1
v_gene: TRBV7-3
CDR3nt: TGTGCCAGCAGCATAGGGGGCAGGCATAATTCACCCCTCCACTTT
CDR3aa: CASSIGGRHNSPLHF

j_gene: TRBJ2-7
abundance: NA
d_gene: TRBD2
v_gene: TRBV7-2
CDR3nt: TGTGCCAGCAGCTCCTGGTCCAGCGGGGGTCGTTACGAGCAGTACTTC
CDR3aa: CASSSWSSGGRYEQYF

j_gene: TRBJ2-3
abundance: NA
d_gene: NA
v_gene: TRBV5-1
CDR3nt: TGCGCCAGCAGCTTGGCAGGCGATACGCAGTATTTT
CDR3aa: CASSLAGDTQYF

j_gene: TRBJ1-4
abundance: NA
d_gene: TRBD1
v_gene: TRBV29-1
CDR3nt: TGCAGCGTTGTAAAAGGAGGGGGCGGGCGGGAAAAACTGTTTTTT
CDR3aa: CSVVKGGGGREKLFF

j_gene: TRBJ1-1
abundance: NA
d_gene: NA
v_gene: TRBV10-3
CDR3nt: TGTGCCATCAGTACGGACAGCCCAAACACTGAAGCTTTCTTT
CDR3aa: CAISTDSPNTEAFF

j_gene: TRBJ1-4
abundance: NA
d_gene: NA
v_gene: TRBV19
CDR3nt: TGTGCCAGTACCTATTCGGGTGTTGAAAAACTGTTTTTT
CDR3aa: CASTYSGVEKLFF